This TCR beta chain was documented in a study of beta chain features in type 1 diabetes listed by TCRdb under 2018. At the level of the whole study: Mean age, gender distribution, total cell number and subset yield did not differ between patients and healthy donors. A total of 85 million to 140 million sorted cells were examined across all samples, and a strong correlation was observed between cell number per subset and RNA yield. The study compared TCRB repertoires of sorted circulating CD4+ T cell subsets between recently diagnosed type 1 diabetes patients and matched healthy donors. Regulatory and stem cell-like memory subsets were isolated from only 8 patients and 8 healthy donors, whereas naive and central memory subsets came from all 30 or so donors.

From each donor, a single peripheral blood sample of 90 to 150 mL on average was drawn into heparinised tubes. Naive, central memory, regulatory and stem cell-like memory CD4+ T cells were sorted on a BD FACSAria II using a panel including CD45RO, CCR7, CD25, CD127, CD95 and CD27. Every sorted population had a purity above 95%. Right away, PBMCs were isolated by Lymphoprep density gradient centrifugation and were stained directly, with no culture step. Samples were stained and sorted in pairs, with one healthy donor and one patient per experiment, so that batch effects were minimized. Comment on this clone: Its antigen target is currently unknown. No qualities accompany the bases; no much larger clone lies one base away.

The High Capacity cDNA Reverse Transcription Kit was used to reverse transcribe all of the isolated RNA, meaning that expressed TCRB transcripts were what got sequenced. Deep immunoSEQ sequencing was performed on naive, central memory and regulatory T cell samples, with an average of roughly 3.5 million total reads per sample. Sorted cells were lysed in RLT buffer, and RNA was extracted using DNase-treated RNeasy Micro or Mini kits according to cell number. To prevent cross-contamination, each cell subset was processed individually, whereas patient and healthy donor samples were processed jointly. The immunoSEQ multiplex PCR was used to amplify TCRB sequences from cDNA, yielding 87-bp fragments that span the CDR3 region. Sequencing of the amplicons was performed on the Illumina HiSeq platform. The original pipeline was this. Synthetic template baselines were used to correct PCR bias computationally, reads within Hamming distance 2 were collapsed, and singletons that could not be merged were discarded. By aligning reads against IMGT, V, D and J genes, CDR3 length, and insertions or deletions at six rearrangement sites were assigned. Within each subset, clonotype counts were normalized to sorted cell number, and only after that were true diversity and Gini coefficients computed with the tcR R package. The overlap coefficient, calculated on TCRB nucleotide sequences, was used to quantify repertoire sharing. The immuneACCESS repertoire file appears here via TCRdb, limited to in-frame rearrangements. These files lack a portion of the clones; in checked studies, under half of the deficit traces to unresolved V genes, and the cause of the others is not known. From that table come the V and J calls and clone size; the DNA was used to work out D and trimming. This sample gives approximately 150,000 clones in total; less than 9.5% of them show up just once. The ten largest clones add up to under 2.5% of the sample.

Results and caveats for the whole study, not just this receptor: Because small numbers of individuals were included in the HLA sub-analyses, any influence of HLA type on TCRB rearrangement was left unresolved. PCR may preferentially amplify shorter templates, but because patient and control samples were amplified and corrected together, any resulting skew would affect both groups equally. Naive, central memory and regulatory TCRB repertoires appeared to be more similar among patients than among healthy donors. In all four CD4+ subsets, TCRB CDR3 length was moderately but significantly shorter in type 1 diabetes patients. Patients with type 1 diabetes made fewer insertions and deleted more nucleotides at VDJ recombination sites, implying thymic rearrangement abnormalities. Because cDNA was sequenced instead of genomic DNA, activated cells with high expression could be over-represented, although the groups did not differ in activation or CD3 levels.

The CDR3 spans 13 residues, from the cysteine through the phenylalanine. Just CDR3 DNA is preserved here, 39 bases in frame from base 1. From a lookup of the germline V gene (reference sequence), CDR1 and CDR2 are SGHNT and YYREEE. From V the trimming removes 3 bases and from J it removes 1 base, while the gene matches leave 0 bases of the junction unaccounted for. The chain employs TRBV5-4 and TRBJ2-5, and TRBD1 matches 7 of the central bases. The sample comprised central memory CD4+ T cells from blood. This receptor was identified in a woman aged 18-29 years in good health. This receptor has the CDR3 CASSWDSQETQYF. DNA sequence: TGTGCCAGCAGCTGGGACAGCCAAGAGACCCAGTACTTC.